This note documents a single T cell receptor (beta chain) sequence. Generated by immunoSEQ multiplex PCR, the TCRdb table keeps only in-frame clones and is missing some. The data contain over 150,000 clones, approximately 86% of them singletons. This sample stems from a study of cytomegalovirus exposure and HLA in healthy donors. The CDR3 has 14 amino acids. CDR1 and CDR2 (germline): MNHNS, SASEGT. V was clipped by 2 bases and J by 4 bases; unmatched bases: 3. Source material: PBMCs. The chain is built from TRBV6-1 and TRBJ1-1; TRBD1 agrees at 8 bases. This sequence was found in a man younger than 30 in good health and CMV-seropositive. The CDR3 DNA is TGTGCCAGCAGTGAAAACAGGGGGTCCACTGAAGCTTTCTTT. Amino acids: CASSENRGSTEAFF.